Listed below are T cell receptor beta chains from one sample, sequenced in a study of T cells in localized non-small cell lung cancer. Assay used: immunoSEQ multiplex PCR; TCRdb lists only in-frame clones, some missing. The table has more than 9,000 clones, 60% to 75% seen once. The sequenced sample was peripheral blood, obtained before any cancer treatment. Receptors were obtained from a male donor aged 60 or over with stage I lung adenocarcinoma. CDR3s include the opening cysteine and the closing phenylalanine or tryptophan. D genes are given only for firm matches. The listing skips clone size in some rows; elsewhere it reads once, few, many or a size class.

size: -
V: TRBV7-6
J: TRBJ2-7
D: TRBD1
DNA: TGTGCCAGCAGCTCGCGGGACAGGGGGGGGTACGAGCAGTACTTC
CDR3: CASSSRDRGGYEQYF

size: -
V: TRBV25-1
J: TRBJ2-5
D: TRBD2
DNA: TGTGCCAGCAGTGAATGGGGGGGAGGGGAGACCCAGTACTTC
CDR3: CASSEWGGGETQYF

size: -
V: TRBV15
J: TRBJ2-7
D: -
DNA: TGTGCCACCAGCAGGGACCTTACCTACGAGCAGTACTTC
CDR3: CATSRDLTYEQYF

size: -
V: TRBV10-3
J: TRBJ1-1
D: -
DNA: TGTGCCATCAGTGGGGGGGGAGGAAACACTGAAGCTTTCTTT
CDR3: CAISGGGGNTEAFF

size: -
V: TRBV7-8
J: TRBJ2-7
D: -
DNA: TGTGCCAGCAGTCTGAACAGATACGAGCAGTACTTC
CDR3: CASSLNRYEQYF

size: few
V: TRBV7-2
J: TRBJ1-2
D: -
DNA: TGTGCCAGCAGCCCTAAATTTGGGGATGGCTACACCTTC
CDR3: CASSPKFGDGYTF

size: -
V: TRBV6-1
J: TRBJ2-1
D: -
DNA: TGTGCCAGCAGTGAAGAGTGGAATCCGTCGTACAATGAGCAGTTCTTC
CDR3: CASSEEWNPSYNEQFF

size: -
V: TRBV5-4
J: TRBJ1-6
D: -
DNA: TGTGCCAGCAGCTGGAACAGGGACTCACCCCTCCACTTT
CDR3: CASSWNRDSPLHF

size: -
V: TRBV2
J: TRBJ1-2
D: -
DNA: TGTGCCAGCAGTGAGGAGAGGGAGCCCAACTATGGCTACACCTTC
CDR3: CASSEEREPNYGYTF

size: -
V: TRBV5-5
J: TRBJ1-2
D: -
DNA: TGTGCCAGCAGCTTGAGAAAACCGACAGAGGTGAACTATGGCTACACCTTC
CDR3: CASSLRKPTEVNYGYTF

size: -
V: TRBV7-3
J: TRBJ2-1
D: -
DNA: TGTGCCAGCAGCTTAACCCGGACGGGCTACCGATCTATTGGGCAGTTCTTC
CDR3: CASSLTRTGYRSIGQFF

size: -
V: TRBV18
J: TRBJ2-7
D: -
DNA: TGTGCCAGCTCAGGAGGGATAATGGGCTCCTACGAGCAGTACTTC
CDR3: CASSGGIMGSYEQYF

size: -
V: TRBV29-1
J: TRBJ2-3
D: -
DNA: TGCAGCGGCCAGGATAACACAGATACGCAGTATTTT
CDR3: CSGQDNTDTQYF

size: -
V: TRBV7-2
J: TRBJ2-1
D: -
DNA: TGTGCCAGCAGCGACCAGTCCTACAATGAGCAGTTCTTC
CDR3: CASSDQSYNEQFF

size: -
V: TRBV6-5
J: TRBJ1-4
D: -
DNA: TGTGCCAGCAAAAGACAGGATGAAGGAAATGAAAAACTGTTTTTT
CDR3: CASKRQDEGNEKLFF

size: -
V: TRBV5-1
J: TRBJ2-2
D: -
DNA: TGCGCCAGCAGCCACACCAGCAAACCGCGGCCCGGGGAGCTGTTTTTT
CDR3: CASSHTSKPRPGELFF

size: -
V: TRBV18
J: TRBJ1-1
D: -
DNA: TGTGCCAGCTCACCAAACTTGAACACTGAAGCTTTCTTT
CDR3: CASSPNLNTEAFF

size: -
V: TRBV18
J: TRBJ1-4
D: -
DNA: TGTGCCAGCTCACCCCATGTCGGGGCCAATGAAAAACTGTTTTTT
CDR3: CASSPHVGANEKLFF

size: -
V: TRBV7-3
J: TRBJ2-5
D: TRBD2
DNA: TGTGCCAGCAGTCCTAGCGGGGGAGGACAAGAGACCCAGTACTTC
CDR3: CASSPSGGGQETQYF